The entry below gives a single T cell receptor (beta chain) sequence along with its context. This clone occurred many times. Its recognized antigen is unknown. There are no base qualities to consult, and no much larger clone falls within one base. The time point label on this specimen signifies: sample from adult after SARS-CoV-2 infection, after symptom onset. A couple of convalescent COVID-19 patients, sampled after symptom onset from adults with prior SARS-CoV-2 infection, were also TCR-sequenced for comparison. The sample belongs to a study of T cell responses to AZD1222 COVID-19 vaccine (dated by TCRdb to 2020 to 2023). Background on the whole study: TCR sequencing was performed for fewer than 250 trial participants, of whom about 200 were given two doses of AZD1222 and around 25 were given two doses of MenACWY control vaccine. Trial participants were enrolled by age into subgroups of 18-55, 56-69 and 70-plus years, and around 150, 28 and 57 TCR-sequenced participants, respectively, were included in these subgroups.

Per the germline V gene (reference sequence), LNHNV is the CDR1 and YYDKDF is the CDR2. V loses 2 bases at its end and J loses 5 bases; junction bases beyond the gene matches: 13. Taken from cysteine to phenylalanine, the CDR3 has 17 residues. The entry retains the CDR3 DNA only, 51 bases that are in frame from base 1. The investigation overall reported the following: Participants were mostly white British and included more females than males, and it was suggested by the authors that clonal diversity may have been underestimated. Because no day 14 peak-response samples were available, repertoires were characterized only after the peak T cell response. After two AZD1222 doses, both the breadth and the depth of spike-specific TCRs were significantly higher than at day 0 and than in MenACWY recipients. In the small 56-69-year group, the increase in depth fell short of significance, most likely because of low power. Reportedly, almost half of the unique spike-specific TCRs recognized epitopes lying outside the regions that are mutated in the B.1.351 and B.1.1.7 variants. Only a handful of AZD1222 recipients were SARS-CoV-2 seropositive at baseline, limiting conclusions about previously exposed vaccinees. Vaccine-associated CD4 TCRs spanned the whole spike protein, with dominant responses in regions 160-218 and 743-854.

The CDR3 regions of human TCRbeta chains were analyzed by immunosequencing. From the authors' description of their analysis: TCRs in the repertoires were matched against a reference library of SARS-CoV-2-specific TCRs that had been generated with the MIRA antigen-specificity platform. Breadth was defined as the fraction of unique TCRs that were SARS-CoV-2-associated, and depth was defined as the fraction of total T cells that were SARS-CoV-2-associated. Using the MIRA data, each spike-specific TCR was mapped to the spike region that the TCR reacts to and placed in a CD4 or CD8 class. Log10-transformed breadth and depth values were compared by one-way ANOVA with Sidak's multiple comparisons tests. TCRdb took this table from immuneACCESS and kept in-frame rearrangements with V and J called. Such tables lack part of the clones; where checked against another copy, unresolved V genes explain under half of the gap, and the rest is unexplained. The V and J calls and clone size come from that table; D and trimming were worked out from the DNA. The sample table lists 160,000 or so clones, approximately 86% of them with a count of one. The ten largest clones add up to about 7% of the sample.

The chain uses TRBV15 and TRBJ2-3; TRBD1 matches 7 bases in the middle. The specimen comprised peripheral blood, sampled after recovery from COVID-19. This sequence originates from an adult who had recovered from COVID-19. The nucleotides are TGTGCCACCAGCAGAACAGGACAGGTCGGGTTTGGAGATACGCAGTATTTT. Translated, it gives CATSRTGQVGFGDTQYF. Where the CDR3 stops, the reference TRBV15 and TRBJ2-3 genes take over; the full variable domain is DAMVIQNPRYQVTQFGKPVTLSCSQTLNHNVMYWYQQKSSQAPKLLFHYYDKDFNNEADTPDNFQSRRPNTSFCFLDIRSPGLGDTAMYLCATSRTGQVGFGDTQYFGPGTRLTVL.